This T cell receptor (beta chain) was documented in a study of response to subunit inactivated influenza vaccine. General study findings and limits: Authors proposed each seasonal influenza vaccination draws in few new T cells.

Note on this clonotype: Its antigen is not identified.

Trimming stripped 5 bases from V and 2 bases from J, with 11 bases between. The CDR3 is made up of 14 amino acids. Germline V gene data show CDR1 as KGHDR and CDR2 as SFDVKD. TCRdb independently ran MiXCR on the RT-PCR reads; one entry per CDR3 protein. Of approximately 490,000 distinct CDR3 sequences listed, approximately 7.8% are singletons. The sequencing here drew on PBMCs from blood, taken about 23 months after vaccination. The source of this sequence is a man aged 45 to 70 who received an inactivated influenza vaccine. This chain connects TRBV24-1 to TRBJ2-5; no definite D call. CDR3 amino acids: CATSAARSQETQYF. In nucleotides, the CDR3 is TGTGCCACCAGTGCGGCAAGGAGTCAAGAGACCCAGTACTTC.